This TCR beta chain was captured in a study of shared clonotypes between healthy human individuals. The healthy adult donors were HIV-negative and reported no recent acute infections or vaccinations. The V gene end was trimmed by 0 bases and the J gene end by 5 bases; junction bases not matched to a gene: 9. The CDR3 is made up of 16 amino acids. From germline, CDR1 is LGHNA and CDR2 YSLEER. The method was immunoSEQ multiplex PCR; TCRdb's version includes in-frame clones alone and lacks a portion of them. Found here are about 490,000 clones, 79% of them singletons; the top ten hold 9.5% to 15%. The TCR comes from a woman between 35 and 50 years old in good health. Some clones in this sample may be carry-over from other donors' samples. The chain combines TRBV4-3 with TRBJ2-5, with 7 nucleotides matching TRBD2. The sequenced sample consisted of PBMCs. The CDR3 DNA reads as TGCGCCAGCAGCCAAGAAGCGGGGAGTCCCGAGGAGACCCAGTACTTC. Protein product: CASSQEAGSPEETQYF.